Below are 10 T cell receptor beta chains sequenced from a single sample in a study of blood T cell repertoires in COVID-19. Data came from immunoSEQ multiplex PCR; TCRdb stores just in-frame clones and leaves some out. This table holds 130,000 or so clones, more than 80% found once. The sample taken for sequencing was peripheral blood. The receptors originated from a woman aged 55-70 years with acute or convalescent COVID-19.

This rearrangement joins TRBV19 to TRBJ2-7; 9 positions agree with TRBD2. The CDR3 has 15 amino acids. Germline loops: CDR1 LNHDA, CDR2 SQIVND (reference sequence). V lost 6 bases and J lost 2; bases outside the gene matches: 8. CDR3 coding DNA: TGTGCCAGTAGAAGAGAGAGCGGGGGGCCCTACGAGCAGTACTTC. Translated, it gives CASRRESGGPYEQYF.

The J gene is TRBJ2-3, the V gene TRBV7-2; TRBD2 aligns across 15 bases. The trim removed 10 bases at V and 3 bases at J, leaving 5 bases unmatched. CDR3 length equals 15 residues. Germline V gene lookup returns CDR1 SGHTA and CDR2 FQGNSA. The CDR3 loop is CATRTSGGVTDTQYF. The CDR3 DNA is TGTGCCACTCGGACTAGCGGGGGGGTAACAGATACGCAGTATTTT.

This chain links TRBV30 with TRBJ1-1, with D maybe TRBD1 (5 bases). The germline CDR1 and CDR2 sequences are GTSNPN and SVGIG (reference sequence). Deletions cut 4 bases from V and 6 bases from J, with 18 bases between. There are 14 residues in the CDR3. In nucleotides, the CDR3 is TGTGCCTGGACCTTTATGGACGGGGGACCTGAAGCTTTCTTT. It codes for CAWTFMDGGPEAFF.

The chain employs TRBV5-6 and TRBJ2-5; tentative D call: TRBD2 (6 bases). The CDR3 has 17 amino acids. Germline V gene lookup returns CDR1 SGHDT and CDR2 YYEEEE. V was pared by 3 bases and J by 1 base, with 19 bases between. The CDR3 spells CASSSEGMTESQETQYF. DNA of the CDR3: TGTGCCAGCAGCTCGGAGGGGATGACGGAGTCCCAAGAGACCCAGTACTTC.

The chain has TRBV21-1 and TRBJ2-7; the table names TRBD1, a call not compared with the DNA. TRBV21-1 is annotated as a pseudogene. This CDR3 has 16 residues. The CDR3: CASSKEDEGAHYEQYV. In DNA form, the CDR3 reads TGTGCCAGCAGCAAAGAGGATGAGGGGGCCCACTACGAGCAGTACGTC.

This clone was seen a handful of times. The CDR3 protein is CASSPGQGPRGYTF. CDR3 coding DNA: TGTGCCAGCAGCCCTGGACAGGGGCCGAGAGGCTACACCTTC. J is TRBJ1-2 and V is TRBV7-9; TRBD1 agrees at 9 bases. V was clipped by 5 bases and J by 8 bases; unmatched bases: 9. The germline CDR1 and CDR2 sequences are SEHNR and FQNEAQ (reference sequence). The CDR3 sequence is 14 residues long.

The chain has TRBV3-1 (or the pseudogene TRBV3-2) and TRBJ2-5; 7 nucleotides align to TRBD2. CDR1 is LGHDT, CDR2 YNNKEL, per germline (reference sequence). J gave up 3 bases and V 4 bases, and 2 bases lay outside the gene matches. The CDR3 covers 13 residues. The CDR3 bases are TGTGCCAGCAGCCTCCGGGGGGAAGAGACCCAGTACTTC. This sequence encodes CASSLRGEETQYF.

This CDR3 reads CASSATGGDYGYTF. CDR3 coding DNA: TGTGCCAGCAGCGCCACAGGGGGAGACTATGGCTACACCTTC. This chain links TRBV13 with TRBJ1-2, with 8 bases identical to TRBD1. The CDR3 is 14 amino acids. The J segment lost 3 bases and the V segment lost 5 bases, leaving 5 bases of the junction unmatched. Germline V gene data show CDR1 as PRHDT and CDR2 as FYEKMQ (reference sequence). The variable domain in full, with the rest retrieved from reference TRBV13 and TRBJ1-2, is AAGVIQSPRHLIKEKRETATLKCYPIPRHDTVYWYQQGPGQDPQFLISFYEKMQSDKGSIPDRFSAQQFSDYHSELNMSSLELGDSALYFCASSATGGDYGYTFGSGTRLTVV.

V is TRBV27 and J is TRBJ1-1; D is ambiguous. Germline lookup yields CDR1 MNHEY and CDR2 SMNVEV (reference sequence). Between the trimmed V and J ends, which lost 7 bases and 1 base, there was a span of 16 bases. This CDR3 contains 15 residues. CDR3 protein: CASIAGGVPNTEAFF. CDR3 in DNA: TGTGCCAGCATCGCGGGCGGGGTTCCGAACACTGAAGCTTTCTTT.

This chain's CDR3 is CASSLYGTEAFF. As DNA, the CDR3 is TGTGCCAGCAGCTTGTACGGTACTGAAGCTTTCTTT. The chain couples TRBV5-6 to TRBJ1-1; D not resolved. There are 12 residues in the CDR3. Germline CDR1 and CDR2: SGHDT and YYEEEE. V was trimmed by 1 base and J by 5 bases, leaving 6 bases between them.